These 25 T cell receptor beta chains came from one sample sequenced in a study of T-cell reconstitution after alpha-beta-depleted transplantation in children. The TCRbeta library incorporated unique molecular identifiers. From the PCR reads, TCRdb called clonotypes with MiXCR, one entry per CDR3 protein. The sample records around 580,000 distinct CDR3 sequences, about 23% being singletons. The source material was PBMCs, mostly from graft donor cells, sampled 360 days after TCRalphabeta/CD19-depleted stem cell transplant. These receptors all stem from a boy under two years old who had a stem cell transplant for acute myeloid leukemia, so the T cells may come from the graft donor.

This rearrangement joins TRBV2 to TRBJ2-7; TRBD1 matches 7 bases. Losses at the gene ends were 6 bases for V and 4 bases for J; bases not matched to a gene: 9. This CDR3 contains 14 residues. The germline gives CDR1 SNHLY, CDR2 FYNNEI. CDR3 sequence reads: CASRGDRVWYEQYF. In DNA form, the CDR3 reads TGTGCCAGCAGGGGAGACAGGGTTTGGTACGAGCAGTACTTC.

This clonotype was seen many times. The CDR3: CASSSGWGREKLFF. The CDR3 DNA reads TGTGCCAGCAGTTCAGGGTGGGGTCGTGAAAAACTGTTTTTT. This rearrangement joins TRBV6-5 to TRBJ1-4; tentative D call: TRBD1 (5 bases). The CDR3 contains 14 residues. With 4 bases removed from V and 7 bases from J, the gap between germline ends came to 13 bases. The germline CDR1 and CDR2 sequences are MNHEY and SVGAGI.

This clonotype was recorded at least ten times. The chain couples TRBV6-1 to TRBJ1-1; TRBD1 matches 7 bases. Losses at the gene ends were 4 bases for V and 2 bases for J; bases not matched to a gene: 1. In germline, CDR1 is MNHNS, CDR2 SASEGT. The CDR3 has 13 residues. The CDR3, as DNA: TGTGCCAGCAGTGGACAGGGTAACACTGAAGCTTTCTTT. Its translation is CASSGQGNTEAFF.

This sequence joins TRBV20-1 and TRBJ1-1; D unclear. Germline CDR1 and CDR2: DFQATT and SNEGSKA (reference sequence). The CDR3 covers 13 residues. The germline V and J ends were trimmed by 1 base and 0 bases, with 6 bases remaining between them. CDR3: CSARVWLNTEAFF. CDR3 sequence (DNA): TGCAGTGCTAGAGTATGGCTGAACACTGAAGCTTTCTTT.

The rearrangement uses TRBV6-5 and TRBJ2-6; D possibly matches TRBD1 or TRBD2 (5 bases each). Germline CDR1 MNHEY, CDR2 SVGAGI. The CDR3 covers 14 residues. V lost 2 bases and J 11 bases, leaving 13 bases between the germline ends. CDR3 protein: CASSYRGSRDVLTF. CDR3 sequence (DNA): TGTGCCAGCAGTTACCGGGGCTCTCGGGACGTCCTGACTTTC.

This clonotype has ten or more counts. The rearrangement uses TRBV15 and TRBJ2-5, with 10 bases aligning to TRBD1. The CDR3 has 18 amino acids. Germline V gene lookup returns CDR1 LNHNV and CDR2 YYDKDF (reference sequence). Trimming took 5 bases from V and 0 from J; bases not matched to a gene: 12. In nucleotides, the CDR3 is TGTGCCACCAGCTGGGCCATCGGACAGGGGGTTGACCAAGAGACCCAGTACTTC. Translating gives CATSWAIGQGVDQETQYF.

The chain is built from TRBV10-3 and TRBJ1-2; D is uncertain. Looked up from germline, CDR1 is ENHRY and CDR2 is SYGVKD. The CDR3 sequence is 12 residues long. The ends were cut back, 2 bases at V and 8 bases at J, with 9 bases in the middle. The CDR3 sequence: CAISEVGEGYTF. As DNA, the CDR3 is TGTGCCATCAGTGAGGTTGGGGAAGGCTACACCTTC.

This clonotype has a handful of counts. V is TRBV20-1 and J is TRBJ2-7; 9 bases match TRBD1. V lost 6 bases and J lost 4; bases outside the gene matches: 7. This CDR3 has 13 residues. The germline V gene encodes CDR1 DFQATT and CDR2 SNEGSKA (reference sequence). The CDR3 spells CSAPGQGPYEQYV. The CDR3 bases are TGCAGTGCCCCGGGACAGGGCCCTTACGAGCAGTACGTC.

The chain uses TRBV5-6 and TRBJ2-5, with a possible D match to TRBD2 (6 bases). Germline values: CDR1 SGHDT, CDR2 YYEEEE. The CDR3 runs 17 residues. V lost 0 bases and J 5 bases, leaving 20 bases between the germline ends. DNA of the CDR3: TGTGCCAGCAGCTTGGCCGGCGTGGAGGCTAGCGCGGAGACCCAGTACTTC. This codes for CASSLAGVEASAETQYF.

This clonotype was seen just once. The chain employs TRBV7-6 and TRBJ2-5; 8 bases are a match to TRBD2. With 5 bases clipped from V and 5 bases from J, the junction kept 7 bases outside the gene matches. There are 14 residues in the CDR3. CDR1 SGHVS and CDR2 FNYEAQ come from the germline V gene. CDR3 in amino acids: CASSTRASGETQYF. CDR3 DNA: TGTGCCAGCAGCACCCGGGCTAGCGGGGAGACCCAGTACTTC.

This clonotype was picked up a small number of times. The CDR3 loop reads CASSYSAGMAYYGYTF. For the CDR3, the DNA is TGTGCCAGCAGTTACTCGGCAGGGATGGCGTACTATGGCTACACCTTC. The genes are TRBV6-5 and TRBJ1-2, with D perhaps TRBD1 (5 bases). Germline-derived CDR1 and CDR2 are MNHEY and SVGAGI. This CDR3 contains 16 residues. Deletions cut 0 bases from V and 3 bases from J, with 14 bases between.

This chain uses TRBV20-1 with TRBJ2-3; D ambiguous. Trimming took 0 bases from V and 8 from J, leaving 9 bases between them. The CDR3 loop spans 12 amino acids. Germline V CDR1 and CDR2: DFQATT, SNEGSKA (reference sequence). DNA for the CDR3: TGCAGTGCTAGAGATAACGGCGCTACGCAGTATTTT. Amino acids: CSARDNGATQYF.

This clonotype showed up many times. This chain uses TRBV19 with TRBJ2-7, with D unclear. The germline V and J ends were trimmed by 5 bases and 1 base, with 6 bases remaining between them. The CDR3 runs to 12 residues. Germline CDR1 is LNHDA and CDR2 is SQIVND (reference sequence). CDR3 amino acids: CASSGRSYEQYF. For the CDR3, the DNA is TGTGCCAGTAGTGGGCGGTCCTACGAGCAGTACTTC.

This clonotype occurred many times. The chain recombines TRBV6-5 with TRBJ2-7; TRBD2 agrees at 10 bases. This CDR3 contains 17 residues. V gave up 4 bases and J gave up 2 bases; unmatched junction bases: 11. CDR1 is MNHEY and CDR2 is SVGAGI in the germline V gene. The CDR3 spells CASSSPVAGGPTYEQYF. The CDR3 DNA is TGTGCCAGCAGTTCCCCAGTAGCGGGAGGCCCCACCTACGAGCAGTACTTC.

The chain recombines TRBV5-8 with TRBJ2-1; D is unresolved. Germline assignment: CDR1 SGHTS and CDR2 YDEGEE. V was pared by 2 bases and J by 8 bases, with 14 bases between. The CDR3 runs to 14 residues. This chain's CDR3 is CASSFGRVGHEQFF. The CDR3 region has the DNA TGTGCCAGCAGCTTCGGTCGGGTCGGGCATGAGCAGTTCTTC.

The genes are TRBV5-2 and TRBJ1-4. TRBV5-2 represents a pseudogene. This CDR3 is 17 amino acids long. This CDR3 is CASRRGSGGPTNEKLFF. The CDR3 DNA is TGTGCATCGCGCCGGGGCTCTGGAGGACCAACTAATGAAAAACTGTTTTTT.

CDR3 DNA sequence: TGTGCCAGCAGTGCGGCCGGGGTTGAAGCTTTCTTT. Translating gives CASSAAGVEAFF. The chain carries TRBV6-1 and TRBJ1-1; D unclear. Between the trimmed V and J ends, which lost 4 bases and 7 bases, there was a span of 10 bases. Per germline, CDR1 MNHNS and CDR2 SASEGT. This CDR3 has 12 residues.

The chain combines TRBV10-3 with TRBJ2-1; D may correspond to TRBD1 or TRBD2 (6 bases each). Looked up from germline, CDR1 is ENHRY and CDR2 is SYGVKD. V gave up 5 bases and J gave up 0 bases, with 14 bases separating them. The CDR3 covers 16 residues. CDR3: CAISPRGESSYNEQFF. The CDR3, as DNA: TGTGCCATCAGTCCAAGGGGGGAGAGCTCCTACAATGAGCAGTTCTTC.

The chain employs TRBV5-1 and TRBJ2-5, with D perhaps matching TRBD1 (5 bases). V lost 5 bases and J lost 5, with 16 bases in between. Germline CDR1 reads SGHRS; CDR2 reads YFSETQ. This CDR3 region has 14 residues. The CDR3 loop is CASRSGAPGETQYF. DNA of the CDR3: TGCGCCAGCAGATCTGGGGCGCCTGGGGAGACCCAGTACTTC. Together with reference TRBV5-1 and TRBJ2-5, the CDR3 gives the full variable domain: KAGVTQTPRYLIKTRGQQVTLSCSPISGHRSVSWYQQTPGQGLQFLFEYFSETQRNKGNFPGRFSGRQFSNSRSEMNVSTLELGDSALYLCASRSGAPGETQYFGPGTRLLVL.

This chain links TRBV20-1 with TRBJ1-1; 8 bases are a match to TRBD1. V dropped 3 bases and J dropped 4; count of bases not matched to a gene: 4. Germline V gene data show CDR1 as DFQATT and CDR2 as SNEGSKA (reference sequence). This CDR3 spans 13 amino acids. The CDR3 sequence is CSASLQGATEAFF. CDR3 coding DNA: TGCAGTGCTAGTCTTCAGGGGGCCACTGAAGCTTTCTTT.

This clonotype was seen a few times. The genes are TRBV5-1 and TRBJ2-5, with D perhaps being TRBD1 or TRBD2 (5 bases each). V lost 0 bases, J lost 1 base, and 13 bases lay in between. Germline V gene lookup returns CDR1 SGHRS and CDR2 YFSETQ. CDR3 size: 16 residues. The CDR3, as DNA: TGCGCCAGCAGCTTGGGAGCAGGGAGACTCCAAGAGACCCAGTACTTC. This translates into CASSLGAGRLQETQYF.

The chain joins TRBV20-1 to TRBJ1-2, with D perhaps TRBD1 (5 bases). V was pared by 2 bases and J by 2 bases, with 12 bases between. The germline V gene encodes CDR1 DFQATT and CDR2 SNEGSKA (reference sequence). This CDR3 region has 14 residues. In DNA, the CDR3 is TGCAGTGCTAGACCACGCGGGGCCAACTATGGCTACACCTTC. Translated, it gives CSARPRGANYGYTF.

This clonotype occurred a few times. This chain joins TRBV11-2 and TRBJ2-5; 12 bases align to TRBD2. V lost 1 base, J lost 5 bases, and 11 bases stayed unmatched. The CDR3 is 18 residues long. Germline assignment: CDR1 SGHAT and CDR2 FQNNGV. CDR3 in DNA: TGTGCCAGCAGCTTAGTTCCATACCTAGCGGGGGGGCGCGAGACCCAGTACTTC. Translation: CASSLVPYLAGGRETQYF.

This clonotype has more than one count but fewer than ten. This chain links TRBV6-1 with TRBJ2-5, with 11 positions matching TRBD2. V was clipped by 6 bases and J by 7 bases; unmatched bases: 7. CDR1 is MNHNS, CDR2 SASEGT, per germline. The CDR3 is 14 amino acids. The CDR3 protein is CASRISGGAVTQYF. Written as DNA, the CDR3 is TGTGCCAGCAGAATTAGCGGGGGGGCCGTGACCCAGTACTTC.

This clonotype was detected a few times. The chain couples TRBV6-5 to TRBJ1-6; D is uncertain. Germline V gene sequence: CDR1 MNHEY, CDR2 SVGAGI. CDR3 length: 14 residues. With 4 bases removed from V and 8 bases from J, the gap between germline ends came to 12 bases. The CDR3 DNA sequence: TGTGCCAGCAGTTTCGGGGTGTTGGATTCACCCCTCCACTTT. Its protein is CASSFGVLDSPLHF.